A single sample gave rise to the 15 T cell receptor beta chains below, sequenced in a study of Ad26.COV2.S vaccination and SARS-CoV-2 variants. Produced via immunoSEQ multiplex PCR; TCRdb's table is partial and in-frame only. This sample carries almost 400,000 clones, about nine tenths of them seen once, and the ten largest clones take over 1.5%. Treatment defined: roughly 19 received Ad26.COV2.S at low or high dose, single or two shots; several received placebo; per-sample allocation not given. Sampling was performed 63 days after the first vaccine or placebo injection. The sequencing here drew on peripheral blood, taken in a trial of Ad26.COV2.S vaccine versus placebo. The receptors here all came from a person between 18 and 60 years old who received the Ad26.COV2.S COVID-19 vaccine or a placebo.

This chain links TRBV30 with TRBJ1-1; D ambiguous. V lost 5 bases and J lost 3, with 10 bases in between. The CDR3 spans 12 residues. Per germline, CDR1 GTSNPN and CDR2 SVGIG (reference sequence). The CDR3 nucleotides are TGTGCCTGGGCCCGTCACGACACTGAAGCTTTCTTT. It is translated as CAWARHDTEAFF.

This chain joins TRBV11-3 and TRBJ2-3, with no clear D. The CDR3 runs 13 residues. Trimming took off 4 bases at V and 1 base at J, with 6 bases between the two ends. Germline V gene lookup returns CDR1 SGHNT and CDR2 YENEEA. For the CDR3, the DNA is TGTGCCAGCAGCTCAGGTCGCACAGATACGCAGTATTTT. Translating it yields CASSSGRTDTQYF.

The rearrangement links TRBV11-2 to TRBJ2-1, with unresolved D. CDR1 and CDR2 (germline): SGHAT, FQNNGV. The CDR3 covers 14 residues. V dropped 0 bases and J dropped 4 bases, with 7 bases sitting between them. The CDR3 DNA reads TGTGCCAGCAGCTTAGAGGCCCCTTACAATGAGCAGTTCTTC. Protein sequence: CASSLEAPYNEQFF.

The chain employs TRBV15 and TRBJ1-1; D uncertain. V shed 4 bases and J shed 0 bases, with 6 bases lying between them. Germline CDR1 and CDR2: LNHNV and YYDKDF (reference sequence). The CDR3 is 13 amino acids. The CDR3 DNA follows: TGTGCCACCAGCACCACAATGAACACTGAAGCTTTCTTT. It specifies CATSTTMNTEAFF.

The chain links TRBV11-2 to TRBJ2-2; D call uncertain. CDR1 is SGHAT and CDR2 is FQNNGV in the germline V gene. V was clipped by 5 bases and J by 5 bases, with 15 bases between them. CDR3 length equals 15 residues. This CDR3 reads CASSLQATKTGELFF. Written as DNA, the CDR3 is TGTGCCAGCAGCCTCCAGGCGACAAAGACCGGGGAGCTGTTTTTT.

This clone was detected once. The rearrangement uses TRBV29-1 and TRBJ1-2; tentative D call: TRBD1 (6 bases). CDR3 length equals 13 residues. The germline V gene encodes CDR1 SQVTM and CDR2 ANQGSEA. V was pared by 5 bases and J by 2 bases, with 12 bases between. For the CDR3, the DNA is TGCAGCGTTCTCAGGACAGAGAACTATGGCTACACCTTC. Protein product: CSVLRTENYGYTF.

The rearrangement joins TRBV28 to TRBJ2-1; 11 bases agree with TRBD2. CDR1 and CDR2 from the germline V gene are MDHEN and SYDVKM. This CDR3 has 13 amino acids. With V trimmed by 8 bases and J by 10 bases, 7 bases remained unmatched. CDR3 DNA sequence: TGTGCCAGCTTTACTAGCGGGGGCGGGGAGCAGTTCTTC. It codes for CASFTSGGGEQFF.

This clone appeared once. This sequence joins TRBV9 and TRBJ1-1; 8 bases map to TRBD1. The V and J ends lost 4 bases and 0 bases, in that order; junction bases with no gene match: 2. Germline V gives CDR1 SGDLS, CDR2 YYNGEE. The CDR3 has 14 amino acids. The CDR3 DNA follows: TGTGCCAGCAGCACAGGGGGAATGAACACTGAAGCTTTCTTT. It is translated as CASSTGGMNTEAFF. Variable domain in full (rest from reference TRBV9 and TRBJ1-1): DSGVTQTPKHLITATGQRVTLRCSPRSGDLSVYWYQQSLDQGLQFLIQYYNGEERAKGNILERFSAQQFPDLHSELNLSSLELGDSALYFCASSTGGMNTEAFFGQGTRLTVV.

The rearrangement links TRBV30 to TRBJ1-6; 7 positions agree with TRBD1. Trimming removed 4 bases from V and 7 bases from J; junction bases left unmatched: 7. The CDR3 extends over 14 amino acids. Germline CDR1 and CDR2: GTSNPN and SVGIG (reference sequence). As DNA, the CDR3 is TGTGCCTGGACTACCGGGACAGAGAATTCACCCCTCCACTTT. Its translation: CAWTTGTENSPLHF.

V gene TRBV2 combines with J gene TRBJ2-1; D is possibly TRBD2 (5 bases). In germline, CDR1 is SNHLY, CDR2 FYNNEI. Trimming pared 6 bases from V and 3 bases from J, leaving 12 bases between. This CDR3 contains 14 residues. The DNA for the CDR3 is TGTGCCAGCAGATCCCGCGGGCTCTACAATGAGCAGTTCTTC. Its translation is CASRSRGLYNEQFF.

The rearrangement joins TRBV7-2 to TRBJ2-3; 11 bases line up with TRBD2. From germline, CDR1 is SGHTA and CDR2 FQGNSA. J was trimmed by 4 bases and V by 2 bases; bases with no gene match: 11. CDR3 length equals 18 residues. CDR3 in amino acids: CASSLIATSGTFADTQYF. CDR3 in DNA: TGTGCCAGCAGCTTAATCGCGACTAGCGGGACGTTCGCAGATACGCAGTATTTT.

The V and J genes are TRBV5-1 and TRBJ2-3, with TRBD2 matching 10 bases. The germline gives CDR1 SGHRS, CDR2 YFSETQ. The CDR3 sequence is 17 residues long. The junction had 8 bases not matched to a gene; V was cut back by 0 bases and J by 4 bases. In nucleotides, the CDR3 is TGCGCCAGCAGCTTGGAAAGTAGCGGGAGGCTATCAGATACGCAGTATTTT. Protein product: CASSLESSGRLSDTQYF.

V is TRBV11-3 and J is TRBJ2-7; D is uncertain. The V gene's germline CDR1 is SGHNT and CDR2 YENEEA. The V end was cut by 5 bases, the J end by 0 bases, with 11 bases between. This CDR3 has 14 residues. The CDR3 loop is CASSPLLSSYEQYF. The DNA of the CDR3 is TGTGCCAGCAGCCCCCTTCTAAGCTCCTACGAGCAGTACTTC.

This clone was seen just once. The chain links TRBV15 to TRBJ2-3; TRBD2 matches 7 bases. Trimming took 8 bases from V and 2 from J; bases not matched to a gene: 7. The germline V gene encodes CDR1 LNHNV and CDR2 YYDKDF (reference sequence). The CDR3 runs 14 residues. For the CDR3, the DNA is TGTGCCACCGCAGCTAGCGGAGCCACAGATACGCAGTATTTT. It encodes CATAASGATDTQYF.

This clone occurred once. The chain recombines TRBV6-2 or TRBV6-3 with TRBJ2-5, with a weak D call TRBD1 (5 bases). Between the trimmed V and J ends, which lost 0 bases and 2 bases, there was a span of 13 bases. The CDR3 runs 16 residues. CDR1 and CDR2 (germline): MNHEY, SVGEGT. Here the CDR3 DNA reads TGTGCCAGCAGTTACTCCAAGGGGTTCCGGCAAGAGACCCAGTACTTC. This translates into CASSYSKGFRQETQYF.